The 28 T cell receptor beta chains given below trace back to one sample, sequenced in a study of T cells after posttransplantation cyclophosphamide. Clones were read by immunoSEQ multiplex PCR, and TCRdb kept only the in-frame ones, dropping some. The profile shows 15,000 or so clones, roughly 91% of them singletons. Controls had myeloablative marrow grafts with methotrexate and calcineurin inhibitor, sampled at 1 year. The source material was PBMCs, sampled after an allogeneic stem cell transplant with a calcineurin inhibitor and methotrexate. The receptors stem from a male patient aged 50 to 60 who received an allogeneic stem cell transplant from an unrelated donor, was CMV-positive, and had chronic GVHD only. Some T cells may originate from the graft donor.

In DNA form, the CDR3 reads TGTGCCAGCAGCTTATGGGGGACAGAGTTTATGAACACTGAAGCTTTCTTT. Translated, it gives CASSLWGTEFMNTEAFF. The V call is TRBV11-3, the J call TRBJ1-1; 7 bases agree with TRBD1. CDR1 is SGHNT and CDR2 is YENEEA in the germline V gene. After removal of 2 bases from V and 0 bases from J, the junction contained 9 bases not matched to a gene. The CDR3 is 17 amino acids.

CDR3 DNA: TGCGCCAGTAAACAGGGAACCGGAGAAAAACTGTTTTTT. This encodes CASKQGTGEKLFF. The gene calls are TRBV5-1 and TRBJ1-4; D might be TRBD1 (6 bases). CDR3 length: 13 amino acids. With 8 bases removed from V and 8 bases from J, the gap between germline ends came to 16 bases. CDR1 and CDR2 from the germline V gene are SGHRS and YFSETQ.

In its sample, this clone was seen once. The chain carries TRBV6-6 and TRBJ1-4; D gene unclear. The CDR3 covers 11 residues. The germline CDR1 and CDR2 sequences are MNHNY and SVGAGI (reference sequence). Trimming took off 8 bases at V and 7 bases at J, with 8 bases between the two ends. CDR3 residues: CASAGSEKLFF. The CDR3 DNA is TGTGCCAGCGCAGGCTCTGAAAAACTGTTTTTT.

This chain uses TRBV27 with TRBJ1-2, with TRBD1 as a possible D gene (5 bases). This CDR3 contains 12 residues. V lost 5 bases and J lost 5, with 9 bases in between. Germline V gives CDR1 MNHEY, CDR2 SMNVEV (reference sequence). Here the CDR3 DNA reads TGTGCCAGCAGTGCCGACAGTTATGGCTACACCTTC. Its translation: CASSADSYGYTF.

The rearrangement joins TRBV5-1 to TRBJ2-2; 7 bases line up with TRBD1. The germline gives CDR1 SGHRS, CDR2 YFSETQ. There are 16 residues in the CDR3. Germline trimming cut 9 bases from V and 4 bases from J; bases unmatched to any gene: 15. The CDR3 nucleotides read TGCGCCACCGGGATACAGACAGGGATCTTCACCGGGGAGCTGTTTTTT. It is translated as CATGIQTGIFTGELFF.

This rearrangement joins TRBV18 to TRBJ1-5; TRBD1 matches at 8 bases. The CDR3 loop spans 15 amino acids. Germline V gene data show CDR1 as KGHSH and CDR2 as LQKENI. Germline trimming cut 2 bases from V and 4 bases from J; bases unmatched to any gene: 4. The CDR3 DNA sequence: TGTGCCAGCTCACCAAACAGGGGGGTTAATCAGCCCCAGCATTTT. Translated, it gives CASSPNRGVNQPQHF.

V gene TRBV7-6 combines with J gene TRBJ2-5, with a possible D match to TRBD1 (5 bases). Trimming took 1 base from V and 2 from J, leaving 11 bases between them. The CDR3 is 15 residues long. CDR1 SGHVS and CDR2 FNYEAQ come from the germline V gene. CDR3 in amino acids: CASSLVTGPQETQYF. CDR3 DNA sequence: TGTGCCAGCAGCTTAGTTACAGGCCCTCAAGAGACCCAGTACTTC.

V is TRBV10-3 and J is TRBJ2-7; D call uncertain. V was cut by 5 bases and J by 1 base, with 12 bases left in between. The CDR3 totals 14 residues. The germline gives CDR1 ENHRY, CDR2 SYGVKD. The CDR3 spells CAISSGDKSYEQYF. Written as DNA, the CDR3 is TGTGCCATCAGTTCGGGTGATAAATCCTACGAGCAGTACTTC.

This clone was seen once. The V call is TRBV14, the J call TRBJ2-1; D may be TRBD2 (5 bases). Germline-derived CDR1 and CDR2 are SGHDN and FVKESK. Trimming took 3 bases from V and 9 from J, leaving 15 bases between them. This CDR3 comprises 14 residues. The CDR3 coding sequence is TGTGCCAGCAGCCACCTGGGCGGGTGGGGTGAGCAGTTCTTC. This translates into CASSHLGGWGEQFF.

The CDR3, as DNA: TGTGCCAGCAGAAGGGGACAACATAGCAATCAGCCCCAGCATTTT. Its protein is CASRRGQHSNQPQHF. The chain combines TRBV28 with TRBJ1-5; tentatively, D is TRBD1 (6 bases). The length of the CDR3 is 15 residues. Trimming removed 6 bases at V and 0 bases at J, with 12 bases between. Germline V CDR1 and CDR2: MDHEN, SYDVKM.

This rearrangement joins TRBV11-2 to TRBJ1-4; 7 bases are a match to TRBD1. CDR3 size: 15 residues. Germline-derived CDR1 and CDR2 are SGHAT and FQNNGV. V trimming: 5 bases; J trimming: 10 bases; junction bases outside the gene matches: 13. This chain's CDR3 is CASSQWPEGARKLFF. DNA of the CDR3: TGTGCCAGCAGCCAGTGGCCAGAGGGGGCGCGAAAACTGTTTTTT.

The chain recombines TRBV7-9 with TRBJ1-5, with TRBD1 matching 9 bases. Germline V gives CDR1 SEHNR, CDR2 FQNEAQ (reference sequence). The CDR3 spans 15 residues. The ends lost 5 bases at V and 6 bases at J; junction bases unmatched: 8. For the CDR3, the DNA is TGTGCCAGCAGCCCGGAACAGGGGGCGGGTCAGCCCCAGCATTTT. Amino acid sequence: CASSPEQGAGQPQHF. Full variable domain (rest looked up from reference TRBV7-9 and TRBJ1-5): DTGVSQNPRHKITKRGQNVTFRCDPISEHNRLYWYRQTLGQGPEFLTYFQNEAQLEKSRLLSDRFSAERPKGSFSTLEIQRTEQGDSAMYLCASSPEQGAGQPQHFGDGTRLSIL.

The J gene is TRBJ2-1, the V gene TRBV7-9, with D unresolved. Germline lookup yields CDR1 SEHNR and CDR2 FQNEAQ (reference sequence). Trimming shortened V by 1 base and J by 8 bases, and 3 bases separated the two germline ends. CDR3 length: 11 amino acids. The CDR3 coding sequence is TGTGCCAGCAGCTTAGGCGATGAGCAGTTCTTC. This encodes CASSLGDEQFF.

This rearrangement joins TRBV25-1 to TRBJ2-5, with D perhaps TRBD1 (5 bases). The CDR3 sequence is 16 residues long. The ends were cut back, 0 bases at V and 4 bases at J, with 15 bases in the middle. Germline CDR1 reads MGHDK; CDR2 reads SYGVNS. The CDR3 sequence is CASSEYGRVIGETQYF. CDR3 nucleotides: TGTGCCAGCAGTGAATATGGCAGGGTAATCGGAGAGACCCAGTACTTC.

The genes are TRBV27 and TRBJ2-1; 10 positions match TRBD2. The germline CDR1 and CDR2 sequences are MNHEY and SMNVEV (reference sequence). This CDR3 comprises 16 residues. V shed 2 bases and J 4 bases; nucleotides not matched to a gene: 5. The CDR3 sequence: CASSLTSGNVYNEQFF. The CDR3 coding sequence is TGTGCCAGCAGTTTAACTAGCGGGAACGTATACAATGAGCAGTTCTTC.

This chain links TRBV15 with TRBJ1-5; no clear D. V lost 5 bases and J lost 4, with 15 bases in between. Germline values: CDR1 LNHNV, CDR2 YYDKDF (reference sequence). This CDR3 has 15 amino acids. The CDR3 bases are TGTGCCACCAGCCTGAATTACGGAGGTAATCAGCCCCAGCATTTT. This sequence encodes CATSLNYGGNQPQHF.

V usage is TRBV9 and J usage is TRBJ2-1; TRBD2 matches 14 bases. J lost 8 bases, V lost 0 bases, and 13 bases had no gene match. The CDR3 consists of 19 residues. In germline, CDR1 is SGDLS, CDR2 YYNGEE. CDR3 in DNA: TGTGCCAGCAGCGTAGCTTGGACTAGCGGGGGGTCAGCGGTGTATGAGCAGTTCTTC. Its protein is CASSVAWTSGGSAVYEQFF. The entire variable domain, with the rest obtained from reference TRBV9 and TRBJ2-1, is as follows: DSGVTQTPKHLITATGQRVTLRCSPRSGDLSVYWYQQSLDQGLQFLIQYYNGEERAKGNILERFSAQQFPDLHSELNLSSLELGDSALYFCASSVAWTSGGSAVYEQFFGPGTRLTVL.

The sample holds one count of this clone. The chain links TRBV27 to TRBJ2-5; D not resolved. The ends were cut back, 5 bases at V and 0 bases at J, with 7 bases in the middle. Germline CDR1 is MNHEY and CDR2 is SMNVEV (reference sequence). The CDR3 spans 13 residues. CDR3 residues: CASSLSYQETQYF. As DNA, the CDR3 is TGTGCCAGCAGTCTCTCGTACCAAGAGACCCAGTACTTC.

The J gene is TRBJ2-3, the V gene TRBV6-4; 7 nucleotides line up with TRBD2. J was trimmed by 2 bases and V by 3 bases; bases with no gene match: 5. Looked up from germline, CDR1 is MRHNA and CDR2 is SNTAGT. This CDR3 has 15 amino acids. Here the CDR3 reads CASSEEAGHTDTQYF. For the CDR3, the DNA is TGTGCCAGCAGTGAAGAAGCGGGGCACACAGATACGCAGTATTTT.

This chain links TRBV7-2 with TRBJ1-5; no clear D. The germline CDR1 and CDR2 sequences are SGHTA and FQGNSA. There are 15 residues in the CDR3. V lost 1 base and J 0 bases, leaving 7 bases between the germline ends. In DNA, the CDR3 is TGTGCCAGCAGCTTAGTGCAGAATAGCAATCAGCCCCAGCATTTT. It specifies CASSLVQNSNQPQHF.

The V gene is TRBV28, the J gene TRBJ2-2, with 14 bases that match TRBD2. The CDR3 runs to 16 residues. V lost 6 bases, J lost 7 bases, and 7 bases stayed unmatched. The germline V gene encodes CDR1 MDHEN and CDR2 SYDVKM. The CDR3 nucleotides read TGTGCCAGCAGGTTGGGACTAGCGGGAGTGATCGGGGAGCTGTTTTTT. Its translation is CASRLGLAGVIGELFF.

This chain links TRBV15 with TRBJ2-4, with 11 bases matching TRBD2. The J segment lost 0 bases and the V segment lost 7 bases, leaving 23 bases of the junction unmatched. This CDR3 contains 22 residues. Germline CDR1 is LNHNV and CDR2 is YYDKDF (reference sequence). The chain's CDR3 is CATTDDQLGLAGGPLAKNIQYF. For the CDR3, the DNA is TGTGCCACCACCGACGACCAACTAGGGCTAGCGGGAGGACCACTAGCCAAAAACATTCAGTACTTC.

The rearrangement links TRBV10-2 to TRBJ1-2, with D possibly TRBD1 on 6 matching bases. V was clipped by 4 bases and J by 8 bases, with 11 bases between them. Germline V gene lookup returns CDR1 WSHSY and CDR2 SAAADI. The CDR3 has 12 amino acids. CDR3 protein: CASSAGDKGYTF. The CDR3 DNA follows: TGCGCCAGCAGTGCCGGGGACAAGGGCTACACCTTC.

The chain has TRBV9 and TRBJ1-3, with D perhaps matching TRBD1 (6 bases). V dropped 3 bases and J dropped 0 bases, with 13 bases sitting between them. The CDR3 contains 16 residues. Germline CDR1 and CDR2: SGDLS and YYNGEE. This chain's CDR3 is CASSGGQLSSGNTIYF. The CDR3 DNA follows: TGTGCCAGCAGCGGAGGACAGCTAAGCTCTGGAAACACCATATATTTT.

The chain has TRBV7-2 and TRBJ2-7; tentative D call: TRBD2 (5 bases). V lost 5 bases and J lost 3, with 11 bases in between. Per germline, CDR1 SGHTA and CDR2 FQGNSA. The CDR3 has 13 amino acids. The CDR3 DNA reads as TGTGCCAGCAGCCCCGGGGTTCTCTACGAGCAGTACTTC. This codes for CASSPGVLYEQYF.

In this sample, this clone turned up a few times. The gene calls are TRBV10-3 and TRBJ1-3; D is ambiguous. Germline V gives CDR1 ENHRY, CDR2 SYGVKD. The CDR3 extends over 17 amino acids. Trimming stripped 2 bases from V and 4 bases from J, with 18 bases between. The CDR3 here is CAISEDGLAEAGNTIYF. The CDR3 coding sequence is TGTGCCATCAGTGAGGACGGTTTAGCCGAGGCCGGAAACACCATATATTTT.

This chain uses TRBV11-2 with TRBJ2-1; D is possibly TRBD2 (6 bases). The CDR3 loop spans 16 amino acids. V was cut by 4 bases and J by 3 bases, with 16 bases left in between. Germline V gene data show CDR1 as SGHAT and CDR2 as FQNNGV. The CDR3 region has the DNA TGTGCCAGCAGCTCTCTGGAGGGAGCCCACTACAATGAGCAGTTCTTC. It encodes CASSSLEGAHYNEQFF.

The V and J genes are TRBV2 and TRBJ2-7; 7 nucleotides line up with TRBD1. Germline lookup yields CDR1 SNHLY and CDR2 FYNNEI. The CDR3 spans 19 residues. Losses at the gene ends were 4 bases for V and 0 bases for J; bases not matched to a gene: 18. CDR3 sequence: CASSGVWGQYATSSYEQYF. DNA for the CDR3: TGTGCCAGCAGTGGGGTTTGGGGACAGTATGCAACAAGCTCCTACGAGCAGTACTTC.